A selection of T cell receptor beta chains follows, all from one sample in a study of blood T cells in healthy people across ages. TCRdb used MiXCR to reprocess the 5' RACE reads, holding one entry per CDR3 protein. Among about 810,000 distinct CDR3 sequences, 36% were seen once, and the ten largest hold 10% to 15%. Material: blood. Source of these receptors: a man aged 18 to 29 in good health. CDR3s include the opening cysteine and the closing phenylalanine or tryptophan. A D gene is named only where the DNA matches it firmly. The size of a clone is reported for some rows only, either as once, few or many, or as a class for expanded clones.

clone size: -
D gene: -
J gene: TRBJ2-3
V gene: TRBV7-2
CDR3 DNA: TGTGCCAGCAGCTTTGGGGGGGCGGTCGCAGATACGCAGTATTTT
CDR3 protein: CASSFGGAVADTQYF

clone size: -
D gene: TRBD1
J gene: TRBJ1-1
V gene: TRBV6-2/TRBV6-3
CDR3 DNA: TGTGCCAGCAGTTATGGTGGACAGGTGAACACTGAAGCTTTCTTT
CDR3 protein: CASSYGGQVNTEAFF

clone size: many
D gene: TRBD1
J gene: TRBJ2-7
V gene: TRBV7-2
CDR3 DNA: TGTGCCAGCAGCTTAGGGACAGGGTACGACGAGCAGTACTTC
CDR3 protein: CASSLGTGYDEQYF

clone size: -
D gene: TRBD1
J gene: TRBJ2-3
V gene: TRBV12-3/TRBV12-4
CDR3 DNA: TGTGCCAGCAGTTCCCTGACAGGGGCCATTCTCACAGATACGCAGTATTTT
CDR3 protein: CASSSLTGAILTDTQYF

clone size: many
D gene: -
J gene: TRBJ2-1
V gene: TRBV2
CDR3 DNA: TGTGCCAGCAGTGAAACTTCGGACAATGAGCAGTTCTTC
CDR3 protein: CASSETSDNEQFF

clone size: few
D gene: -
J gene: TRBJ2-1
V gene: TRBV18
CDR3 DNA: TGTGCCAGCTCCCAATTGGGGCCAGGGGTTGATGAGCAGTTCTTC
CDR3 protein: CASSQLGPGVDEQFF

clone size: -
D gene: -
J gene: TRBJ2-3
V gene: TRBV5-1
CDR3 DNA: TGCGCCAGCAGCTTGAGGTCCCCCGAAGATACGCAGTATTTT
CDR3 protein: CASSLRSPEDTQYF

clone size: few
D gene: -
J gene: TRBJ1-1
V gene: TRBV19
CDR3 DNA: TGTGCCAGTAGTATCTATGGGGGCACTGAAGCTTTCTTT
CDR3 protein: CASSIYGGTEAFF

clone size: -
D gene: -
J gene: TRBJ1-1
V gene: TRBV4-1
CDR3 DNA: TGCGCCAGCAGCCAAGTGAAAGGGCCGGGTACTGAAGCTTTCTTT
CDR3 protein: CASSQVKGPGTEAFF

clone size: many
D gene: -
J gene: TRBJ1-4
V gene: TRBV7-8
CDR3 DNA: TGTGCCAGCAGCTTAATGAGGGACGGTGAAAAACTGTTTTTT
CDR3 protein: CASSLMRDGEKLFF

clone size: few
D gene: -
J gene: TRBJ2-7
V gene: TRBV12-3/TRBV12-4
CDR3 DNA: TGTGCCAGCAGCCCAGCCAAATACAATGAGCAGTACTTC
CDR3 protein: CASSPAKYNEQYF

clone size: few
D gene: TRBD2
J gene: TRBJ2-7
V gene: TRBV12-3/TRBV12-4
CDR3 DNA: TGTGCCAGCAGTTTAGCAGCGGGGGTGGGCCACGAGCAGTACTTC
CDR3 protein: CASSLAAGVGHEQYF

clone size: -
D gene: TRBD1
J gene: TRBJ1-1
V gene: TRBV14
CDR3 DNA: TGTGCCAGCAGCCACCTTGGACAGGGAAAGATGAACACTGAAGCTTTCTTT
CDR3 protein: CASSHLGQGKMNTEAFF